This T cell receptor delta chain was profiled in a study of γδ T cells in repeated Plasmodium falciparum infection. Background on the study: Four controlled malaria infections with P. falciparum NF54 spanned roughly 97 weeks. General study points: Over time and infection, Vgamma9/Vdelta2+ repertoires remained highly stable and polyclonal.

Gammadelta T cells were flow-sorted from PBMC into Vgamma9/Vdelta2+ and Vdelta2-negative populations for bulk analysis. For this clone: The antigen is unknown. A far more abundant clone sits one base away, making this likely a read error. Other DNA sequences within the sample encode an identical CDR3.

TRG and TRD sequences were obtained from every sorted gammadelta sample. TCRdb redid clone calling on the multiplex PCR reads using CATT. The sample lists some 100,000 delta-chain clones, approximately 1.4% seen once, with roughly 8.1% in the top ten. The CDR3 runs to 22 residues. The V gene's germline CDR1 is TSWWSYY and CDR2 QGS. The sequenced sample consisted of gamma-delta T cells from blood. The sequence was collected from a pool of human donors (malaria-infected and uninfected, not separated). A V gene of TRDV1 was called, but no J gene was assigned; TRDD3, as called in the table, went unchecked against the DNA. As DNA, the CDR3 is TGTGCTCTTGGGGAACTAAGCTACAACGTCTTACTGGGGGATGCTTACACCGATAAGCTCATCTTT. It is translated as CALGELSYNVLLGDAYTDKLIF.